These 27 T cell receptor beta chains came from one sample sequenced in a study of identical twins. TCRdb independently ran MiXCR on the 5' RACE reads; one entry per CDR3 protein. Of around 1.7 million distinct CDR3 sequences in the sample, about 32% were seen once. The sample was cord blood. These receptors came from a newborn girl in good health.

This chain connects TRBV25-1 to TRBJ1-5; 9 nucleotides line up with TRBD1. V trimming: 6 bases; J trimming: 3 bases; junction bases outside the gene matches: 3. The V gene's germline CDR1 is MGHDK and CDR2 SYGVNS. This CDR3 has 14 residues. The CDR3 DNA follows: TGTGCCAGCAGGGGGACAGGGAACAATCAGCCCCAGCATTTT. Amino acid sequence: CASRGTGNNQPQHF.

Remarks on this clonotype: It may be a read error: a sequence one base away is much more abundant. V usage is TRBV10-3 and J usage is TRBJ2-7, with 7 bases lining up with TRBD2. Per the germline V gene, CDR1 is ENHRY and CDR2 is SYGVKD. CDR3 size: 12 residues. The DNA of the CDR3 is TGTGCCGTCAGGACTAGCTCCTACGAGCAGTACTTC. Residues: CAVRTSSYEQYF.

V gene TRBV5-1 combines with J gene TRBJ2-2; 9 nucleotides match TRBD1. Unmatched junction bases numbered 6, after V lost 2 bases and J lost 1 base. Germline lookup yields CDR1 SGHRS and CDR2 YFSETQ. The CDR3 runs to 17 residues. The CDR3 DNA sequence: TGCGCCAGCAGCTTACAGGGGGCCGCAATGAACACCGGGGAGCTGTTTTTT. As protein: CASSLQGAAMNTGELFF.

V is TRBV9 and J is TRBJ2-7; D might be TRBD2 (5 bases). This CDR3 has 15 residues. Trimming cost V 0 bases and J 3 bases, with 13 bases left between them. Germline CDR1 SGDLS, CDR2 YYNGEE. The CDR3 nucleotides read TGTGCCAGCAGCGTAGCTGCGGGCAGTTACTACGAGCAGTACTTC. It translates to CASSVAAGSYYEQYF.

This clonotype was picked up many times. The genes are TRBV27 and TRBJ2-1, with D perhaps TRBD2 (5 bases). From germline, CDR1 is MNHEY and CDR2 SMNVEV (reference sequence). With 5 bases removed from V and 4 bases from J, the gap between germline ends came to 33 bases. The length of the CDR3 is 21 residues. The CDR3 nucleotides are TGTGCCAGCAGTCCACTTGAATCCATTAAAACTAGTTCCGGACCTTACAATGAGCAGTTCTTC. Translated: CASSPLESIKTSSGPYNEQFF.

The chain uses TRBV7-6 and TRBJ1-5; D may be TRBD1 (6 bases). The CDR3 has 15 residues. V was cut by 6 bases and J by 3 bases, with 15 bases left in between. Germline lookup yields CDR1 SGHVS and CDR2 FNYEAQ. The CDR3 nucleotides are TGTGCCAGCAGTCGGACCAGGGGCTACAATCAGCCCCAGCATTTT. It codes for CASSRTRGYNQPQHF.

The CDR3 bases are TGCGCCAGCAGCTTATCAAAACGGGAGGGCCCCTCTTGGGATACGCAGTATTTT. It encodes CASSLSKREGPSWDTQYF. The V call is TRBV5-1, the J call TRBJ2-3; TRBD2 aligns across 8 bases. The germline V gene encodes CDR1 SGHRS and CDR2 YFSETQ. This CDR3 contains 18 residues. V was clipped by 2 bases and J by 6 bases; unmatched bases: 17.

V and J are TRBV2 and TRBJ2-1; maybe TRBD2 (5 bases). This CDR3 spans 16 amino acids. Trimming cost V 0 bases and J 13 bases, with 22 bases left between them. CDR1 SNHLY and CDR2 FYNNEI come from the germline V gene. CDR3 sequence: CASSEASGLLIWTQFF. The CDR3 region has the DNA TGTGCCAGCAGTGAAGCCTCTGGACTCCTGATTTGGACCCAGTTCTTC.

This clonotype was counted a few times. The chain recombines TRBV9 with TRBJ2-5; 8 bases are shared with TRBD2. Germline assignment: CDR1 SGDLS and CDR2 YYNGEE. The V and J ends lost 0 bases and 2 bases, in that order; junction bases with no gene match: 12. The CDR3 sequence is 18 residues long. DNA for the CDR3: TGTGCCAGCAGCGTAGGGCAGCGGACGGTAGCGGGACAAGAGACCCAGTACTTC. This sequence encodes CASSVGQRTVAGQETQYF. Drawing the rest from reference TRBV9 and TRBJ2-5, the complete variable domain is DSGVTQTPKHLITATGQRVTLRCSPRSGDLSVYWYQQSLDQGLQFLIQYYNGEERAKGNILERFSAQQFPDLHSELNLSSLELGDSALYFCASSVGQRTVAGQETQYFGPGTRLLVL.

V and J are TRBV7-8 and TRBJ2-5; D gene ambiguous. V lost 4 bases and J 3 bases, leaving 9 bases between the germline ends. Germline V gene sequence: CDR1 SGHVS, CDR2 FQNEAQ. The CDR3 sequence is 13 residues long. The CDR3 here is CASSSGFKETQYF. CDR3 nucleotides: TGTGCCAGCAGCTCCGGGTTTAAAGAGACCCAGTACTTC.

A few counts support this clonotype. This sequence joins TRBV5-1 and TRBJ1-1; 9 bases agree with TRBD1. This CDR3 is 14 amino acids long. Unmatched junction bases numbered 4, after V lost 0 bases and J lost 7 bases. Germline CDR1 reads SGHRS; CDR2 reads YFSETQ. The CDR3 DNA is TGCGCCAGCAGCTTGGGACAGGGGGAAGGTGAAGCTTTCTTT. Its protein product is CASSLGQGEGEAFF.

J is TRBJ2-2 and V is TRBV11-2; 11 positions agree with TRBD2. V shed 4 bases and J 4 bases; nucleotides not matched to a gene: 11. This CDR3 has 18 residues. In germline, CDR1 is SGHAT, CDR2 FQNNGV. Here the CDR3 DNA reads TGTGCCAGCAGCTGGGCCACTAGCGGGGGATGGTCCACCGGGGAGCTGTTTTTT. It yields the protein CASSWATSGGWSTGELFF. The full variable domain, its missing parts supplied by reference TRBV11-2 and TRBJ2-2, is EAGVAQSPRYKIIEKRQSVAFWCNPISGHATLYWYQQILGQGPKLLIQFQNNGVVDDSQLPKDRFSAERLKGVDSTLKIQPAKLEDSAVYLCASSWATSGGWSTGELFFGEGSRLTVL.

The rearrangement links TRBV20-1 to TRBJ1-6; 9 positions match TRBD1. The V segment lost 6 bases and the J segment 9 bases; nucleotides outside the gene matches: 6. The CDR3 covers 13 residues. CDR1 and CDR2 from the germline V gene are DFQATT and SNEGSKA (reference sequence). The CDR3 DNA follows: TGCAGTGCGAGGGACAGGGTCCTTTCACCCCTCCACTTT. Translating gives CSARDRVLSPLHF.

The V call is TRBV9, the J call TRBJ2-2; D is unclear. Germline V CDR1 and CDR2: SGDLS, YYNGEE. The CDR3 has 14 amino acids. Trimming cost V 3 bases and J 0 bases, with 6 bases left between them. The CDR3 sequence: CASSGRPNTGELFF. DNA of the CDR3: TGTGCCAGCAGCGGGAGACCGAACACCGGGGAGCTGTTTTTT.

At least ten counts were recorded for this clonotype. The CDR3 sequence is CSVGTTGSWETQYF. CDR3 sequence (DNA): TGCAGCGTTGGGACGACAGGGAGTTGGGAGACCCAGTACTTC. The V and J genes are TRBV29-1 and TRBJ2-5, with 7 positions matching TRBD1. This CDR3 is 14 amino acids long. V was pared by 4 bases and J by 5 bases, with 10 bases of the junction left unmatched. CDR1 and CDR2 from the germline V gene are SQVTM and ANQGSEA.

This clonotype was seen more than once but under ten times. The chain recombines TRBV7-2 with TRBJ2-1; 7 nucleotides align to TRBD2. CDR3 length: 14 amino acids. The trim removed 6 bases at V and 7 bases at J, leaving 9 bases unmatched. CDR1 SGHTA and CDR2 FQGNSA come from the germline V gene. CDR3: CASSPKGLRNEQFF. DNA for the CDR3: TGTGCCAGCAGTCCTAAGGGACTAAGAAATGAGCAGTTCTTC.

This chain links TRBV6-5 with TRBJ2-2; D uncertain. The CDR3 length is 12 residues. Trimming removed 10 bases at V and 5 bases at J, with 11 bases between. In germline, CDR1 is MNHEY, CDR2 SVGAGI. As DNA, the CDR3 is TGTGCCACCCGATCGACAACCGGGGAGCTGTTTTTT. The encoded protein is CATRSTTGELFF.

For this clonotype: One junction end does not reproduce the germline sequence, and a read error may be involved. The chain has TRBV6-2 or TRBV6-3 and TRBJ2-5; TRBD2 agrees at 9 bases. This CDR3 contains 15 residues. The germline gives CDR1 MNHEY, CDR2 SVGEGT. CDR3: CASRTRTSVQGTQYF. DNA for the CDR3: TGTGCCAGCAGAACCCGGACTAGCGTCCAAGGGACCCAGTACTTC.

This clonotype occurred a few times. The V call is TRBV3-1, the J call TRBJ2-1, with no clear D. The length of the CDR3 is 15 residues. The V and J ends lost 3 bases and 3 bases respectively, with 12 bases between them. The germline gives CDR1 LGHDT, CDR2 YNNKEL (reference sequence). The CDR3 protein is CASSHTGSFYNEQFF. The CDR3 DNA is TGTGCCAGCAGCCATACCGGGTCATTCTACAATGAGCAGTTCTTC.

Turning to this clonotype: A much larger clone differs from this one at a single base, so this may be a read error. The J gene is TRBJ2-7, the V gene TRBV6-2 or TRBV6-3; unclear D gene. CDR3 length: 14 amino acids. Germline V gives CDR1 MNHEY, CDR2 SVGEGT. Trimming took 0 bases from V and 3 from J, leaving 9 bases between them. The CDR3 region has the DNA TGTGCCAGCAGTTACTCGAACGGCCTCTACGAGCAGTACTTC. It specifies CASSYSNGLYEQYF.

V gene TRBV20-1 combines with J gene TRBJ1-6, with 7 bases fitting TRBD1. Germline V CDR1 and CDR2: DFQATT, SNEGSKA (reference sequence). V was pared by 5 bases and J by 5 bases, with 3 bases of the junction left unmatched. CDR3 size: 13 residues. CDR3 region: CSAGTVHNSPLHF. CDR3 in DNA: TGCAGTGCTGGGACAGTCCATAATTCACCCCTCCACTTT.

This clonotype was seen a few times. The J gene is TRBJ1-2, the V gene TRBV18, with 9 bases that match TRBD1. Germline trimming cut 0 bases from V and 2 bases from J; bases unmatched to any gene: 4. The V gene's germline CDR1 is KGHSH and CDR2 LQKENI. The CDR3 has 16 residues. The CDR3 DNA sequence: TGTGCCAGCTCACCACCGGGACAGGGCTTAAACTATGGCTACACCTTC. It encodes CASSPPGQGLNYGYTF.

Comment on this clonotype: Here the CDR3 omits its conserved ending phenylalanine or tryptophan, so a read error is the likely source. The V and J genes are TRBV28 and TRBJ2-7; TRBD1 matches 12 bases. V trimming: 2 bases; J trimming: 7 bases; junction bases outside the gene matches: 6. There are 15 residues in the CDR3. Per the germline V gene, CDR1 is MDHEN and CDR2 is SYDVKM. CDR3 DNA: TGTGCCAGCAGTTTAGGGGGACAGGGGGCGCGGGAGCAGTACTTA. This codes for CASSLGGQGAREQYL.

This clonotype has just a few counts. This chain links TRBV2 with TRBJ2-1; TRBD2 might be the D (7 bases). Germline lookup yields CDR1 SNHLY and CDR2 FYNNEI. Trimming left V 9 bases short and J 6 bases short, with 30 bases between. CDR3 length equals 18 residues. CDR3 region: CASKPPLVGLVGGNEQFF. In DNA, the CDR3 is TGTGCCAGTAAGCCCCCATTAGTCGGACTAGTAGGGGGCAATGAGCAGTTCTTC.

Worth noting for this clonotype: Possible read error: a much larger clone is one base away. The CDR3 reads CASSYMGADTQYF. For the CDR3, the DNA is TGTGCCAGCAGTTACATGGGGGCAGATACGCAGTATTTT. The chain has TRBV6-6 and TRBJ2-3; D may be TRBD1 or TRBD2 (5 bases each). Trimming stripped 2 bases from V and 4 bases from J, with 7 bases between. From germline, CDR1 is MNHNY and CDR2 SVGAGI (reference sequence). The CDR3 extends over 13 amino acids.

The V gene is TRBV20-1, the J gene TRBJ2-3; 8 nucleotides line up with TRBD2. The CDR3 totals 15 residues. After removal of 5 bases from V and 4 bases from J, the junction contained 11 bases not matched to a gene. CDR1 is DFQATT and CDR2 is SNEGSKA in the germline V gene (reference sequence). CDR3 region: CSASMPAGGADTQYF. In nucleotides, the CDR3 is TGCAGTGCTTCCATGCCGGCGGGAGGAGCAGATACGCAGTATTTT.

This clonotype turned up a few times. V is TRBV28 and J is TRBJ2-7, with D tentatively TRBD1 or TRBD2 (6 bases each). Matching the DNA end better, TRBJ2-5 makes the J call doubtful. Germline V gives CDR1 MDHEN, CDR2 SYDVKM. The CDR3 covers 13 residues. Here the CDR3 reads CASRRTGAETQYF. The CDR3 DNA follows: TGTGCCAGCAGACGGACGGGGGCCGAGACCCAGTACTTC.